Presented here are 13 T cell receptor beta chains from one specimen sequenced in a study of blood T cell repertoires in COVID-19. Sequenced by immunoSEQ multiplex PCR; TCRdb stores in-frame clones only, minus some. This table has approximately 270,000 clones, approximately 83% appearing once. The specimen was peripheral blood. Receptors originate from a woman in her 70s with acute or convalescent COVID-19.

The chain recombines TRBV6-2 or TRBV6-3 with TRBJ2-7; TRBD2 matches 10 bases. Unmatched junction bases numbered 3, after V lost 2 bases and J lost 2 bases. The CDR3 is made up of 15 amino acids. The germline V gene encodes CDR1 MNHEY and CDR2 SVGEGT. CDR3 sequence (DNA): TGTGCCAGCAGTTACGAGCGGGGGGGCACCTACGAGCAGTACTTC. Translating gives CASSYERGGTYEQYF.

The chain uses TRBV19 and TRBJ2-1; TRBD1 is a possible D gene (5 bases). The CDR3 covers 13 residues. V lost 3 bases to trimming and J lost 8 bases, with 11 bases between them. Germline V gives CDR1 LNHDA, CDR2 SQIVND (reference sequence). The CDR3 loop is CASSMRRAYEQFF. In DNA form, the CDR3 reads TGTGCCAGTAGTATGCGCAGGGCCTATGAGCAGTTCTTC. Filled out from reference TRBV19 and TRBJ2-1, the complete variable domain reads DGGITQSPKYLFRKEGQNVTLSCEQNLNHDAMYWYRQDPGQGLRLIYYSQIVNDFQKGDIAEGYSVSREKKESFPLTVTSAQKNPTAFYLCASSMRRAYEQFFGPGTRLTVL.

This chain joins TRBV5-1 and TRBJ1-6, with D possibly being TRBD1 (6 bases). Germline CDR1 SGHRS, CDR2 YFSETQ. The CDR3 extends over 14 amino acids. The V end was cut by 5 bases, the J end by 6 bases, with 12 bases between. CDR3 in amino acids: CASSPGESNSPLHF. CDR3 nucleotide sequence: TGCGCCAGCAGTCCAGGGGAAAGTAATTCACCCCTCCACTTT.

The chain couples TRBV15 to TRBJ1-4; TRBD1 agrees at 10 bases. Germline CDR1 reads LNHNV; CDR2 reads YYDKDF (reference sequence). Trimming at V came to 5 bases and at J to 7 bases, leaving 7 bases not matched to a gene. The CDR3 extends over 15 amino acids. CDR3 in DNA: TGTGCCACCAGCGGAAACCGGGACAGGGGTGAAAAACTGTTTTTT. As protein: CATSGNRDRGEKLFF.

This sequence joins TRBV20-1 and TRBJ1-4; D gene unclear. V was cut by 3 bases and J by 3 bases, with 14 bases left in between. The V gene's germline CDR1 is DFQATT and CDR2 SNEGSKA (reference sequence). The CDR3 extends over 15 amino acids. CDR3 protein: CSASNTPSANEKLFF. In DNA form, the CDR3 reads TGCAGTGCTAGTAACACGCCCAGTGCTAATGAAAAACTGTTTTTT.

The chain links TRBV7-9 to TRBJ1-2; D not resolved. V lost 3 bases, J lost 4 bases, and 6 bases lay in between. The length of the CDR3 is 12 residues. Germline V gene lookup returns CDR1 SEHNR and CDR2 FQNEAQ (reference sequence). This CDR3 reads CASSFSGYGYTF. For the CDR3, the DNA is TGTGCCAGCAGCTTTTCCGGCTATGGCTACACCTTC.

V gene TRBV6-5 combines with J gene TRBJ1-2; D is possibly TRBD1 (6 bases). CDR1 is MNHEY and CDR2 is SVGAGI in the germline V gene. This CDR3 is built from 12 residues. The V and J ends lost 8 bases and 7 bases respectively, with 14 bases between them. Here the CDR3 reads CASGNRAGGYTF. CDR3 nucleotides: TGTGCCAGCGGAAACAGGGCGGGTGGCTACACCTTC.

This clone was seen just once. The gene calls are TRBV6-5 and TRBJ1-2; TRBD1 matches at 7 bases. The J segment lost 8 bases and the V segment lost 8 bases, leaving 8 bases of the junction unmatched. CDR3 size: 12 residues. Germline assignment: CDR1 MNHEY and CDR2 SVGAGI. The DNA for the CDR3 is TGTGCCAGCCGACAGGGAGTAGGGGGCTACACCTTC. This encodes CASRQGVGGYTF.

V and J are TRBV10-3 and TRBJ2-7, with D possibly being TRBD1 (6 bases). The CDR3 loop spans 15 amino acids. V was clipped by 0 bases and J by 5 bases, with 14 bases between them. The germline V gene has CDR1 ENHRY and CDR2 SYGVKD. This chain's CDR3 is CAISESNRVSDEQYF. The DNA of the CDR3 is TGTGCCATCAGTGAGTCGAACAGGGTGAGCGACGAGCAGTACTTC.

V is TRBV6-5 and J is TRBJ1-1; D is ambiguous. CDR1 is MNHEY, CDR2 SVGAGI, per germline. This CDR3 spans 12 amino acids. Trimming stripped 6 bases from V and 11 bases from J, with 16 bases between. CDR3 DNA sequence: TGTGCCAGCAGCAGGACCGCCGCGGGGGCTTTCTTT. It specifies CASSRTAAGAFF.

The genes are TRBV7-3 and TRBJ2-5; D not certain. Germline loops: CDR1 SGHTA, CDR2 FQGTGA. This CDR3 spans 14 amino acids. V gave up 2 bases and J gave up 5 bases, with 12 bases separating them. The CDR3 loop reads CASSLGAGGETQYF. The CDR3 DNA reads TGTGCCAGCAGCTTAGGTGCAGGTGGGGAGACCCAGTACTTC.

The rearrangement uses TRBV5-1 and TRBJ1-1; 8 bases fit TRBD1. Germline-derived CDR1 and CDR2 are SGHRS and YFSETQ. The V segment lost 4 bases and the J segment 4 bases; nucleotides outside the gene matches: 3. This CDR3 is built from 13 residues. The DNA of the CDR3 is TGCGCCAGCAGCCCCGGGACAGGCACTGAAGCTTTCTTT. Translation: CASSPGTGTEAFF.

V and J are TRBV2 and TRBJ2-1, with D possibly matching TRBD2 (6 bases). Germline V gene data show CDR1 as SNHLY and CDR2 as FYNNEI. CDR3 length: 14 residues. The CDR3 DNA reads as TGTGCGGGGCCAGGGACTTCTCGGCTGGATGAGCAGTTCTTC. Its translation: CAGPGTSRLDEQFF.